One T cell receptor (beta chain) is described in this entry. The table lists this clone with a few counts. Its antigen is still unknown. Base quality data are lacking; no much larger clone is found one base away. Libraries came from the immunoSEQ multiplex PCR assay. For the multiplex PCR, a mixture combining 60 forward primers for TCR Vbeta segments and 13 reverse primers for TCR Jbeta segments was used. A multiplex PCR assay on genomic DNA amplified the CDR3 region of rearranged TCR beta genes. On the Illumina HiSeq System, the amplified TCR beta libraries were sequenced as 87-base-pair reads. The paper's processing steps were these. A later analysis counted about 80 million unique TCR beta chains across the 640 or so repertoires, and 10 million to 12 million of these chains were shared by at least two donors. To remove PCR and sequencing errors, raw reads were error-corrected and collapsed into unique sequences using a nearest-neighbor algorithm that merged closely related sequences. V, D and J gene segments were assigned by aligning CDR3 sequences to IMGT reference sequences. Each retained sequence needed at least a six-nucleotide match to both a V gene segment and a J gene segment. Rearrangements were called productive when the CDR3 lacked stop codons and stayed in frame with V and J; all others were non-productive. Following IMGT convention, CDR3 was defined as the stretch from the second conserved V-encoded cysteine to the conserved J-encoded phenylalanine. The earlier analysis of some 600 of the donors excluded sequences that lacked an unambiguous match to a single V gene segment. An earlier analysis of 587 of the donors classified V segments as functional when productive rearrangements were above 56.7% and as segregating when the standard deviation between donors was above 5%. A statistical classification framework was built to diagnose cytomegalovirus status from the catalog of TCR beta chain sequences. V and J gene assignment, in a later analysis, came from comparing TCR nucleotide sequences with IMGT/GENE-DB human TR gene sequences. In a later analysis, CDR3 sequences and most-parsimonious VDJ recombination scenarios were assigned using the TCRdist pipeline. A later analysis defined each TCR beta chain by its CDR3 amino acid sequence plus V-gene family, and excluded reads lacking a unique V-gene family. To address suspected cross-contamination and a sequencing artifact, a later analysis removed 592 highly shared, low-generation-probability nucleotide sequences. For each public chain, a later analysis derived a clonal expansion index from normalized ranks of inferred template counts within each repertoire. Generation probabilities in a later analysis came from a VDJ recombination model fitted to out-of-frame rearrangements, and those results were checked against IGoR. Hypergeometric tests were used in a later analysis to score TCR-TCR, TCR-HLA and TCR-CMV co-occurrence, with a repertoire-size bias correction applied to the TCR pairs. False discovery rates were estimated in a later analysis by permuting HLA or CMV assignments 20 times. In a later analysis, co-occurring TCRs were grouped using DBSCAN, and TCRdist sequence similarity was added for clustering within HLA-allele-positive subsets. Co-occurrence clustering excluded repertoires with fewer than 30,000 or more than 120,000 public chains, plus five with anomalous nucleotide sharing. Here the immuneACCESS table is served through TCRdb, limited to in-frame sequences with V and J called. Missing clones are a known gap in these copies; in checked studies unresolved V genes cover under half, and the rest lacks a known reason. The V and J calls and clone size were taken over from that table, and D and trimming were inferred from the DNA. The sample contains about 110,000 clones, 70% of them found a single time. The ten largest make up approximately 10% of the sample.

The sample comes from a study of cytomegalovirus exposure and HLA in healthy donors (dated by TCRdb to 2016 to 2017). The study in broad terms: According to an earlier analysis of several hundred of the donors, about 170 million T cells yielded roughly 110 million unique TCR beta sequences and about 300 Gb of sequence data. An early release covering 550 to 700 HLA-typed donors comprised 300 to 350 gigabases of sequencing data and approximately 80 million unique TCR sequences. Of the approximately 400 genotyped donors, over 65% fell in the genetic ancestry cluster associated with self-reported Caucasian donors. The aim of the study was to test whether cataloging public T cell receptors could identify signatures of past pathogen exposure. The study used immunosequencing to profile the T cell repertoires of several hundred subjects and linked those repertoires to cytomegalovirus serostatus. Along with the approximately 700-subject first cohort, a separate validation cohort of over a hundred different subjects was used. To predict cytomegalovirus infection status, the study brought together high-throughput TCR immunosequencing, statistical association of individual TCRs with disease status, and machine learning. To study patterns of TCR occurrence, a later analysis re-analyzed previously published TCR beta repertoires from around 660 donors and added high-resolution HLA genotyping. In the later analysis, no new phenotypic data were used to find candidate immune exposures; instead, reliance was placed on TCR beta sequences and their occurrence across donors. An earlier analysis of several hundred of the donors applied high-throughput TCR beta sequencing to assess whether each TCR beta V gene segment acted as functional or pseudogenic. Donor age, sex, ethnicity and CMV serostatus were collected together with the repertoire data. In a later genetic analysis, genome-wide SNP genotypes for about 65% of the 666 donors were used, and that subset was treated as a discovery cohort. All discovery cohort repertoires had been generated on a single sequencing platform. HLA typing covered class I and class II loci at four-digit resolution. The number of typed donors differed by locus: about 620-630 for A, B, C, DRB1 and DQB1; some 540 for DQA1; 606 for DPA1; and about 470 for DPB1. About five DR-DQ haplotypes were handled as single units for association and clustering because linkage in the cohort was strong. Among 398 genotyped donors of the cohort, an average of approximately 240,000 unique TCR beta nucleotide sequences were sequenced per donor, roughly 20% of them non-productive.

Results and caveats for the whole study, not just this receptor: Linkage disequilibrium might explain the correlated functional status among segregating V segments, but an unknown experimental factor could not be excluded. The only immune exposure information available for the cohort was CMV serostatus. Because counts were too low, fewer than 20 rarely observed V segments, including chromosome 9 orphons, were excluded from the earlier analysis of several hundred of the donors. The authors suggested that the approach could potentially be extended to other disease states and immunological phenotypes. In an earlier analysis of roughly 500 of the donors, most TCR beta V segments appeared in productive rearrangements about 87% or about 30% of the time, broadly matching IMGT annotations. Most TCR sequences were seen in very few donors, while some public TCRs were found in many individuals. The study gave a list of some 150 TCR beta chains associated with cytomegalovirus. The cohort was sequenced for TCR beta chains only, and without alpha or paired-chain data the features that could be detected were limited. A few of the identified cytomegalovirus-associated TCR beta chains were confirmed in vitro to be specific for cytomegalovirus antigens. Assigning TCR associations to individual alleles was difficult when HLA alleles, especially DR and DQ, strongly co-occurred. According to a later analysis, most CMV-associated TCR beta chains appeared to be HLA-restricted, and the HLA associations seemed to be driven largely by CMV exposure. A further reported finding was that TCR beta sequences accurately predicted the HLA-A and HLA-B alleles for most subjects in the first cohort. Because HLA typing was missing for some donors at each locus, association tests included only the typed subset. Compared with equally common non-associated chains, HLA-associated TCR beta chains in a later analysis were more clonally expanded and had lower generation probabilities. According to a later analysis, parvovirus B19, influenza, CMV and Epstein-Barr virus appeared linked to several top co-occurrence clusters. A group of highly shared sequence variants was considered likely to be a technical artifact of the sequencing pipeline. At a false discovery rate of 0.05, a later analysis linked about 17,000 TCR beta sequences to specific HLA alleles. Sequencing depth was assumed to be roughly uniform across donors in the presence/absence analyses, though that assumption may not hold. In a later genetic analysis, fewer N-insertions in productive TCRs were reported among donors in an Asian-associated ancestry cluster than the roughly 710-donor mean. In a later analysis, the rate of TCR association differed among HLA loci, with DRB1 alleles having the most associated TCRs and HLA-C alleles having the fewest. The classifier was reported to diagnose cytomegalovirus status with high specificity and sensitivity in both the original cohort and the validation cohort. In a later genetic analysis, a missense DCLRE1C variant was associated with V-gene and J-gene trimming of TCR beta chains, and the association was replicated in an independent cohort.

In total, 630 or so healthy bone marrow donors made up the cohort. At the time of sampling, every cohort member was nominally healthy, though immune exposures that went unrecorded were likely present. The donor tested CMV seropositive and was one of the 289 seropositive cohort members. Each donor provided a peripheral blood sample, and peripheral blood mononuclear cells were used for TCR beta sequencing. The Qiagen DNeasy Blood Extraction Kit was used to extract genomic DNA from the blood cell samples. The sequencing sample was made of PBMCs. The origin of this receptor is a man aged 35-49 years in good health and CMV-seropositive.

The sequence in DNA is TGTGCCAGTAGTCGGACAGGGGCCACTGAAGCTTTCTTT. This sequence encodes CASSRTGATEAFF. The V gene is TRBV19 and the J gene is TRBJ1-1; 9 of the junction bases match TRBD1. At the junction V is shortened by 5 bases and J by 4 bases; bases outside the gene matches: 2. The germline V gene (reference sequence) specifies LNHDA as CDR1 and SQIVND as CDR2. The CDR3 spans 13 residues, from the cysteine through the phenylalanine. Only the CDR3 region is kept as DNA, spanning 39 bases read in frame from base 1.